Below, 24 T cell receptor beta chains from the same sample are listed, as sequenced in a study of blood T cells in healthy people across ages. Through a sample-barcoded 5' primer and a J-beta primer mix, a second PCR was run for about 6 to 12 cycles. TCRdb used MiXCR to reprocess the 5' RACE reads, holding one entry per CDR3 protein. The table records some 880,000 distinct CDR3 sequences, roughly 34% of them present only once. The sequenced sample was blood. These receptor sequences come from a man between 18 and 35 years old in good health.

About this clonotype itself: Possible read error: a much larger clone is one base away. The rearrangement links TRBV20-1 to TRBJ1-2; no reliable D call. The germline V and J ends were trimmed by 0 bases and 6 bases, with 17 bases remaining between them. The CDR3 is made up of 15 amino acids. The germline gives CDR1 DFQATT, CDR2 SNEGSKA (reference sequence). CDR3 sequence (DNA): TGCAGTGCTAGAGAGCCCCCGGGGAATAGCGATGGCTACACCTTC. Protein product: CSAREPPGNSDGYTF.

This clonotype was observed at least ten times. V is TRBV27 and J is TRBJ2-6; D unresolved. This CDR3 has 13 amino acids. The germline V and J ends were trimmed by 6 bases and 2 bases, with 5 bases remaining between them. CDR1 MNHEY and CDR2 SMNVEV come from the germline V gene (reference sequence). CDR3 residues: CASSLTGANVLTF. In DNA, the CDR3 is TGTGCCAGCAGCCTTACTGGGGCCAACGTCCTGACTTTC.

This clonotype was counted between two and nine times. This rearrangement joins TRBV12-3 or TRBV12-4 to TRBJ2-6; D is unresolved. V lost 2 bases, J lost 8 bases, and 7 bases lay in between. This CDR3 has 13 amino acids. As DNA, the CDR3 is TGTGCCAGCAGTTTATCCGCCTCCAACGTCCTGACTTTC. Protein sequence: CASSLSASNVLTF.

The chain carries TRBV6-2 or TRBV6-3 and TRBJ2-7; 10 bases match TRBD2. CDR1 is MNHEY, CDR2 SVGEGT, per germline. CDR3 length equals 16 residues. V lost 2 bases and J lost 0; bases outside the gene matches: 4. As DNA, the CDR3 is TGTGCCAGCAGTTACGCCCTAGCGGGGGACTCCTACGAGCAGTACTTC. It yields the protein CASSYALAGDSYEQYF.

The V call is TRBV25-1, the J call TRBJ1-6; D might be TRBD1 (6 bases). This CDR3 has 17 amino acids. CDR1 is MGHDK and CDR2 is SYGVNS in the germline V gene. The ends were cut back, 1 base at V and 9 bases at J, with 19 bases in the middle. CDR3 sequence (DNA): TGTGCCAGCAGTGAATCCCCCCATTCAGGGGAAGGTTCACCCCTCCACTTT. This codes for CASSESPHSGEGSPLHF.

This clonotype was found once. The chain links TRBV3-1 to TRBJ1-1, with TRBD1 as a possible D gene (5 bases). Germline lookup yields CDR1 LGHDT and CDR2 YNNKEL (reference sequence). The length of the CDR3 is 14 residues. V lost 8 bases and J lost 4, with 17 bases in between. CDR3 protein: CASASRAGPTEAFF. The CDR3 DNA follows: TGTGCCAGCGCCTCGAGGGCAGGGCCCACTGAAGCTTTCTTT.

This clonotype has just a few counts. V usage is TRBV6-6 and J usage is TRBJ2-7; D perhaps matches TRBD1 (6 bases). V lost 0 bases, J lost 6 bases, and 9 bases lay in between. This CDR3 region has 13 residues. Germline CDR1 is MNHNY and CDR2 is SVGAGI (reference sequence). For the CDR3, the DNA is TGTGCCAGCAGTTACTCGACAGGCTCCGAGCAGTACTTC. Amino acids: CASSYSTGSEQYF.

V and J are TRBV6-5 and TRBJ2-7; 7 bases map to TRBD1. Per germline, CDR1 MNHEY and CDR2 SVGAGI. V lost 6 bases, J lost 7 bases, and 18 bases stayed unmatched. The CDR3 covers 16 residues. In DNA, the CDR3 is TGTGCCAGCAGCAACCCCACAGGGGTCTCCTACAATGAGCAGTACTTC. This codes for CASSNPTGVSYNEQYF.

The chain is built from TRBV7-2 and TRBJ1-1; D is unclear. Germline V lookup: CDR1 SGHTA, CDR2 FQGNSA. Deletions cut 5 bases from V and 1 base from J, with 11 bases between. The CDR3 covers 14 residues. The CDR3 loop is CASSVLGANTEAFF. Here the CDR3 DNA reads TGTGCCAGCAGCGTTTTGGGTGCGAACACTGAAGCTTTCTTT.

The chain couples TRBV27 to TRBJ1-1; D not resolved. From germline, CDR1 is MNHEY and CDR2 SMNVEV (reference sequence). V lost 6 bases and J 3 bases, leaving 17 bases between the germline ends. The length of the CDR3 is 15 residues. DNA for the CDR3: TGTGCCAGCAGGACTTTAGGAAAATTGGACACTGAAGCTTTCTTT. Protein: CASRTLGKLDTEAFF.

Comment on this clonotype: A read error may be the cause here, since a much bigger clone is one base away. The chain employs TRBV7-9 and TRBJ2-3; D is uncertain. The length of the CDR3 is 14 residues. Per germline, CDR1 SEHNR and CDR2 FQNEAQ (reference sequence). CDR3: CASSLGAATDTPYF. Here the CDR3 DNA reads TGTGCCAGCAGCTTAGGGGCAGCCACAGATACGCCGTATTTT. Full variable domain (outside the CDR3, taken from reference TRBV7-9 and TRBJ2-3): DTGVSQNPRHKITKRGQNVTFRCDPISEHNRLYWYRQTLGQGPEFLTYFQNEAQLEKSRLLSDRFSAERPKGSFSTLEIQRTEQGDSAMYLCASSLGAATDTPYFGPGTRLTVL.

This chain joins TRBV6-6 and TRBJ2-1; a possible D gene is TRBD2 (5 bases). The CDR3 is 14 amino acids. V lost 7 bases, J lost 0 bases, and 10 bases lay in between. Germline CDR1 reads MNHNY; CDR2 reads SVGAGI (reference sequence). Here the CDR3 DNA reads TGTGCCAGCACCTACGGAGGCTCCTACAATGAGCAGTTCTTC. Protein product: CASTYGGSYNEQFF.

This clonotype was seen a handful of times. The gene calls are TRBV7-2 and TRBJ2-1, with D hard to call. CDR1 and CDR2 (germline): SGHTA, FQGNSA. The V end was cut by 4 bases, the J end by 2 bases, with 9 bases between. This CDR3 region has 14 residues. DNA of the CDR3: TGTGCCAGCAGCTCCAATAAACCCTACAATGAGCAGTTCTTC. As protein: CASSSNKPYNEQFF.

The chain couples TRBV4-1 to TRBJ2-3; D tentatively reads TRBD1 or TRBD2 (5 bases each). Trimming took 1 base from V and 4 from J, leaving 15 bases between them. The CDR3 has 16 amino acids. CDR1 and CDR2 from the germline V gene are MGHRA and YSYEKL. CDR3 DNA: TGCGCCAGCAGCCAAGGAGTCCGGGACCCCCCAGATACGCAGTATTTT. This encodes CASSQGVRDPPDTQYF.

This chain connects TRBV5-1 to TRBJ2-7; D may correspond to TRBD1 or TRBD2 (5 bases each). CDR3 size: 19 residues. Trimming cost V 0 bases and J 3 bases, with 25 bases left between them. Germline-derived CDR1 and CDR2 are SGHRS and YFSETQ. As DNA, the CDR3 is TGCGCCAGCAGCTTGGGGGGACCAGGCGCCTTTAATAGTGGCTACGAGCAGTACTTC. This codes for CASSLGGPGAFNSGYEQYF.

V is TRBV6-5 and J is TRBJ1-6, with a weak D call TRBD1 (5 bases). Trimming removed 2 bases at V and 7 bases at J, with 12 bases between. This CDR3 is 15 amino acids long. Germline lookup yields CDR1 MNHEY and CDR2 SVGAGI. The CDR3 region has the DNA TGTGCCAGCAGTTACGGGCAGGGAAGAAATTCACCCCTCCACTTT. Its protein is CASSYGQGRNSPLHF.

The CDR3 DNA follows: TGCGCCAGCAGTCCCCAATCGGGACAGAGAGAAGATACGCAGTATTTT. This encodes CASSPQSGQREDTQYF. The J gene is TRBJ2-3, the V gene TRBV5-1, with 7 bases aligning to TRBD1. The CDR3 contains 16 residues. The V gene end was trimmed by 5 bases and the J gene end by 5 bases; junction bases not matched to a gene: 14. Germline V gives CDR1 SGHRS, CDR2 YFSETQ.

The genes are TRBV12-3 or TRBV12-4 and TRBJ1-4; D is uncertain. This CDR3 comprises 21 residues. Trimming stripped 7 bases from V and 4 bases from J, with 34 bases between. The CDR3, as DNA: TGTGCCAGCACTAGTCGAGGTTCGTTAGGAGTGACTTTAGGGAATAATGAAAAACTGTTTTTT. Translated, it gives CASTSRGSLGVTLGNNEKLFF.

CDR3 in amino acids: CSATPARISYNEQFF. The DNA of the CDR3 is TGCAGTGCTACCCCGGCTAGAATTTCCTACAATGAGCAGTTCTTC. The chain combines TRBV20-1 with TRBJ2-1; D unclear. The CDR3 consists of 15 residues. CDR1 and CDR2 from the germline V gene are DFQATT and SNEGSKA (reference sequence). Deletions cut 4 bases from V and 1 base from J, with 14 bases between.

This chain uses TRBV6-1 with TRBJ1-2, with D unresolved. The CDR3 length is 13 residues. The germline V gene has CDR1 MNHNS and CDR2 SASEGT. V lost 6 bases, J lost 5 bases, and 13 bases lay in between. The CDR3 DNA follows: TGTGCCAGCAGGTCGCTTAAGGCTTATGGCTACACCTTC. Translating gives CASRSLKAYGYTF.

The V gene is TRBV6-1, the J gene TRBJ1-5; TRBD1 matches 7 bases. V was pared by 2 bases and J by 6 bases, with 10 bases of the junction left unmatched. Germline CDR1 and CDR2: MNHNS and SASEGT. The length of the CDR3 is 16 residues. CDR3 DNA: TGTGCCAGCAGTGAACCGACAGGGAAGACGGGTCAGCCCCAGCATTTT. Amino acids: CASSEPTGKTGQPQHF.

The chain joins TRBV5-1 to TRBJ2-5; D might be TRBD2 (6 bases). The J call may be in error: the DNA end matches TRBJ2-1 better. The CDR3 has 15 residues. Germline CDR1 SGHRS, CDR2 YFSETQ. This chain's CDR3 is CASSPGAGFQETQFF. Written as DNA, the CDR3 is TGCGCCAGCAGCCCCGGGGCGGGATTTCAAGAGACCCAGTTCTTC.

V is TRBV20-1 and J is TRBJ1-1; D ambiguous. V shed 0 bases and J shed 4 bases, with 15 bases lying between them. The CDR3 has 15 amino acids. Germline loops: CDR1 DFQATT, CDR2 SNEGSKA (reference sequence). CDR3 coding DNA: TGCAGTGCTAGAGATGGCGGCCTGTCGGGCACTGAAGCTTTCTTT. The encoded protein is CSARDGGLSGTEAFF.

This clonotype appeared a few times. This chain uses TRBV6-2 or TRBV6-3 with TRBJ2-5; D could derive from TRBD1 or TRBD2 (5 bases each). CDR3 length: 14 amino acids. Germline values: CDR1 MNHEY, CDR2 SVGEGT. V shed 4 bases and J shed 4 bases, with 13 bases lying between them. The CDR3 DNA follows: TGTGCCAGCAGTTCCCCCAGGGCGGGAGAGACCCAGTACTTC. Translation gives CASSSPRAGETQYF.